This T cell receptor (beta chain) was captured by sequencing in a study of T cell responses to AZD1222 COVID-19 vaccine. Only in-frame clones appear in the TCRdb table, and some are missing; sequencing was by immunoSEQ multiplex PCR. The data show about 120,000 clones, under 95% seen once. Whole-study results and caveats: Donor demographics were predominantly white British with a female majority; clonal diversity may be underestimated. Spike-specific TCR breadth and depth were elevated following two AZD1222 doses. Baseline seropositivity occurred in only six AZD1222 recipients. All repertoire sampling was performed exclusively after the peak T cell response.

The V end was cut by 3 bases, the J end by 1 base, with 11 bases between. The CDR3 is 15 residues long. Germline V gives CDR1 SGHVS, CDR2 FQNEAQ. This clone has just one count. Its antigen is unidentified. The clonotype comes from an adult in good health. The V and J genes are TRBV7-8 and TRBJ2-3; the D gene is possibly TRBD1 (6 bases). The sequences come from peripheral blood, collected on day 0 of AZD1222 vaccination. CDR3 sequence: CASSFTGLGTDTQYF. The CDR3 DNA reads TGTGCCAGCAGCTTTACAGGGTTAGGCACAGATACGCAGTATTTT.